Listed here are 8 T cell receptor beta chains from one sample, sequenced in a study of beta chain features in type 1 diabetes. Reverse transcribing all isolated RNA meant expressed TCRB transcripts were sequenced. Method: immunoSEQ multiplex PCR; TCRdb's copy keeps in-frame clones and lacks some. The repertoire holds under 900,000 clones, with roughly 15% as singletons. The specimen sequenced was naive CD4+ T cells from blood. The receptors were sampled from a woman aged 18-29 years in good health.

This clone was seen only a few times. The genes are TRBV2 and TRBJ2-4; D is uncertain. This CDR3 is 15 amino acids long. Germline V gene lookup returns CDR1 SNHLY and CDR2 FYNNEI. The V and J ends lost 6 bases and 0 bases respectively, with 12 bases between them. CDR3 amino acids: CASSTFRQAKNIQYF. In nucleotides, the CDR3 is TGTGCCAGCAGCACCTTCAGACAAGCCAAAAACATTCAGTACTTC.

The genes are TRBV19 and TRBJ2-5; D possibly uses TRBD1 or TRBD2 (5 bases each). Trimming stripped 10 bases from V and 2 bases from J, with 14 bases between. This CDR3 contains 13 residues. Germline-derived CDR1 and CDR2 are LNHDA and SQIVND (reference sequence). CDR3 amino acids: CATQGRRQETQYF. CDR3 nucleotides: TGTGCCACCCAGGGACGGCGTCAAGAGACCCAGTACTTC.

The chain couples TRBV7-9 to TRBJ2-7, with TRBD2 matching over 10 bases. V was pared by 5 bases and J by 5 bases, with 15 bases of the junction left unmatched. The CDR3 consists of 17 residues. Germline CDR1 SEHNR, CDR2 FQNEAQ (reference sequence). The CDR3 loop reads CASSQRASSGRIDEQYF. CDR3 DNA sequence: TGTGCCAGCAGCCAGAGGGCGAGTAGCGGGAGGATCGACGAGCAGTACTTC.

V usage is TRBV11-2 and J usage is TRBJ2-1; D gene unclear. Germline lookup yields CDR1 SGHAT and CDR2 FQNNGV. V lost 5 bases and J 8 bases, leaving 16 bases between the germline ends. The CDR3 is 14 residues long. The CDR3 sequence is CASSLSLLSDEQFF. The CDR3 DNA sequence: TGTGCCAGCAGCCTTAGTCTGTTAAGCGATGAGCAGTTCTTC.

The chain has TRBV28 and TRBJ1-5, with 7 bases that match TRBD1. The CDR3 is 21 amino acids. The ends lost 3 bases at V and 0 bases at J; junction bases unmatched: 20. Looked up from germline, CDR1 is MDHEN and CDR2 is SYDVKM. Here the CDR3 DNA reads TGTGCCAGCAGTTTTCATGGCTTTAGCAGGGGGGGCGGTTATAGCAATCAGCCCCAGCATTTT. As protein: CASSFHGFSRGGGYSNQPQHF. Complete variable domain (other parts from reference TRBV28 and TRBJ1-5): DVKVTQSSRYLVKRTGEKVFLECVQDMDHENMFWYRQDPGLGLRLIYFSYDVKMKEKGDIPEGYSVSREKKERFSLILESASTNQTSMYLCASSFHGFSRGGGYSNQPQHFGDGTRLSIL.

DNA of the CDR3: TGCGCCAGCAGCTTGCCGGCGGGCCCAGGGGGCCGGATGAAAGGCTACACCTTC. This encodes CASSLPAGPGGRMKGYTF. The V call is TRBV5-1, the J call TRBJ1-2, with 8 nucleotides matching TRBD1. V was clipped by 1 base and J by 8 bases; unmatched bases: 19. Germline V lookup: CDR1 SGHRS, CDR2 YFSETQ. The CDR3 spans 18 residues.

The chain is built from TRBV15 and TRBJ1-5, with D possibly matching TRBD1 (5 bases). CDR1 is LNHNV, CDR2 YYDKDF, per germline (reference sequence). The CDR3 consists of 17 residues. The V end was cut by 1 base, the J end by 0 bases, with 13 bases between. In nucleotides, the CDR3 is TGTGCCACCAGCAGAGTCACAGGACACTATAGCAATCAGCCCCAGCATTTT. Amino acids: CATSRVTGHYSNQPQHF.

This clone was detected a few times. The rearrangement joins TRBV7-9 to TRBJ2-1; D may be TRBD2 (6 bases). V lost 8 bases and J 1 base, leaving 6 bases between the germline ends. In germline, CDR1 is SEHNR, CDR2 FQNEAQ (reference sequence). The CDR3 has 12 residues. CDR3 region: CASGGSYNEQFF. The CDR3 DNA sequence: TGTGCCAGCGGGGGGTCCTACAATGAGCAGTTCTTC.